Below, 27 T cell receptor beta chains from the same sample are listed, as sequenced in a study of blood T cell repertoires in COVID-19. Method: immunoSEQ multiplex PCR; TCRdb's copy keeps in-frame clones and lacks some. The repertoire holds some 150,000 clones, with around four fifths as singletons. The sequenced sample consisted of peripheral blood. The origin of the receptors is a woman aged 70-85 years with COVID-19, enrolled during active disease.

This clone occurred a few times. Other DNA variants within this sample encode the same CDR3. V and J are TRBV5-6 and TRBJ1-2; perhaps TRBD1 as D (6 bases). V was shortened by 2 bases and J by 5 bases, with 10 bases between the two germline ends. This CDR3 contains 13 residues. In germline, CDR1 is SGHDT, CDR2 YYEEEE. This CDR3 reads CASSFQGHYGYTF. Written as DNA, the CDR3 is TGTGCCAGCAGCTTTCAGGGGCATTATGGCTACACCTTC.

This chain connects TRBV30 to TRBJ2-1; D perhaps matches TRBD2 (5 bases). This CDR3 has 15 residues. Germline CDR1 and CDR2: GTSNPN and SVGIG (reference sequence). The germline V and J ends were trimmed by 0 bases and 7 bases, with 16 bases remaining between them. The CDR3, as DNA: TGTGCCTGGAGTGTAAACGGTCTACTAGGGAATGAGCAGTTCTTC. This gives the protein CAWSVNGLLGNEQFF.

The rearrangement joins TRBV18 to TRBJ1-5, with TRBD1 matching 7 bases. The V gene's germline CDR1 is KGHSH and CDR2 LQKENI. V shed 6 bases and J 0 bases; nucleotides not matched to a gene: 8. The length of the CDR3 is 16 residues. CDR3 DNA sequence: TGTGCCAGCTCCCTTACAGGGGATTATAGCAATCAGCCCCAGCATTTT. Amino acids: CASSLTGDYSNQPQHF.

This clone was counted only a few times. The chain is built from TRBV11-3 and TRBJ2-3; D is unclear. This CDR3 comprises 13 residues. The V end was cut by 4 bases, the J end by 2 bases, with 7 bases between. CDR1 is SGHNT and CDR2 is YENEEA in the germline V gene. CDR3 coding DNA: TGTGCCAGCAGCTCCACAACCACAGATACGCAGTATTTT. Residues: CASSSTTTDTQYF.

V is TRBV6-5 and J is TRBJ2-7, with TRBD2 identical over 13 bases. The CDR3 totals 15 residues. With 6 bases clipped from V and 2 bases from J, the junction kept 4 bases outside the gene matches. Germline CDR1 MNHEY, CDR2 SVGAGI. CDR3 bases: TGTGCCAGCAGGGGGACTAGCGGGACGCCCTACGAGCAGTACTTC. This encodes CASRGTSGTPYEQYF.

The rearrangement links TRBV6-6 to TRBJ1-1, with D uncertain. The CDR3 consists of 12 residues. V was cut by 2 bases and J by 3 bases, with 4 bases left in between. In germline, CDR1 is MNHNY, CDR2 SVGAGI (reference sequence). CDR3 protein: CASSYEDTEAFF. The CDR3 region has the DNA TGTGCCAGCAGTTACGAGGACACTGAAGCTTTCTTT.

This rearrangement joins TRBV3-1 (or the pseudogene TRBV3-2) to TRBJ2-2; 8 positions agree with TRBD2. The CDR3 is 16 amino acids. Germline trimming cut 2 bases from V and 5 bases from J; bases unmatched to any gene: 7. Germline CDR1 reads LGHDT; CDR2 reads YNNKEL (reference sequence). CDR3 in DNA: TGTGCCAGCAGCCAACGGGGGGGCGGGAGGACCGGGGAGCTGTTTTTT. Its protein is CASSQRGGGRTGELFF.

V is TRBV19 and J is TRBJ1-1, with D tentatively TRBD1 (6 bases). This CDR3 has 13 amino acids. The germline gives CDR1 LNHDA, CDR2 SQIVND (reference sequence). The V end lost 7 bases, the J end lost 2 bases, and 11 bases lay between the germline ends. The CDR3 coding sequence is TGTGCCAGTAAGGGGGTAAGAAACACTGAAGCTTTCTTT. This encodes CASKGVRNTEAFF.

The chain is built from TRBV18 and TRBJ2-6, with no clear D. CDR1 KGHSH and CDR2 LQKENI come from the germline V gene. There are 18 residues in the CDR3. Trimming pared 2 bases from V and 0 bases from J, leaving 14 bases between. CDR3 region: CASSPRSKADSGANVLTF. The CDR3 nucleotides read TGTGCCAGCTCACCAAGGAGCAAGGCGGACTCTGGGGCCAACGTCCTGACTTTC.

V usage is TRBV6-6 and J usage is TRBJ2-5, with a weak D call TRBD2 (7 bases). This CDR3 spans 16 amino acids. Trimming removed 4 bases at V and 5 bases at J, with 20 bases between. The germline CDR1 and CDR2 sequences are MNHNY and SVGAGI (reference sequence). In nucleotides, the CDR3 is TGTGCCAGCAGTTCCCCTACTGGGGGGGCTTTTGAGACCCAGTACTTC. The encoded protein is CASSSPTGGAFETQYF.

V gene TRBV11-2 combines with J gene TRBJ1-2; D remains ambiguous. The V and J ends lost 0 bases and 0 bases respectively, with 8 bases between them. Germline V gives CDR1 SGHAT, CDR2 FQNNGV. The CDR3 is 15 amino acids. The CDR3 DNA is TGTGCCAGCAGCTTAGATTCAACACCTAACTATGGCTACACCTTC. Protein: CASSLDSTPNYGYTF. The full variable domain, rest sourced from reference TRBV11-2 and TRBJ1-2, is EAGVAQSPRYKIIEKRQSVAFWCNPISGHATLYWYQQILGQGPKLLIQFQNNGVVDDSQLPKDRFSAERLKGVDSTLKIQPAKLEDSAVYLCASSLDSTPNYGYTFGSGTRLTVV.

The V gene is TRBV6-6, the J gene TRBJ2-7; 8 bases are a match to TRBD2. Trimming took 0 bases from V and 2 from J; bases not matched to a gene: 3. This CDR3 is built from 15 residues. Germline V gives CDR1 MNHNY, CDR2 SVGAGI (reference sequence). The CDR3 nucleotides read TGTGCCAGCAGTTACTCCTTAGCGGGAACCTACGAGCAGTACTTC. Translation gives CASSYSLAGTYEQYF.

The chain combines TRBV3-1 (or the pseudogene TRBV3-2) with TRBJ1-1, with TRBD1 identical over 7 bases. Germline assignment: CDR1 LGHDT and CDR2 YNNKEL (reference sequence). The V segment lost 6 bases and the J segment 4 bases; nucleotides outside the gene matches: 11. This CDR3 spans 15 amino acids. CDR3 DNA sequence: TGTGCCAGCAGTCGCGGACAGGTGAAAAGCACTGAAGCTTTCTTT. The encoded protein is CASSRGQVKSTEAFF.

The J gene is TRBJ1-2, the V gene TRBV24-1; TRBD1 agrees at 9 bases. This CDR3 region has 16 residues. The V gene end was trimmed by 4 bases and the J gene end by 4 bases; junction bases not matched to a gene: 9. Germline values: CDR1 KGHDR, CDR2 SFDVKD. The CDR3 DNA sequence: TGTGCCACCAGTGACGGACCGGGACAGGGAATCTATGGCTACACCTTC. Translation gives CATSDGPGQGIYGYTF.

The chain employs TRBV7-2 and TRBJ2-1; weak D call: TRBD2 (5 bases). CDR1 is SGHTA and CDR2 is FQGNSA in the germline V gene. The CDR3 has 15 amino acids. V shed 5 bases and J shed 7 bases, with 18 bases lying between them. The CDR3 DNA reads as TGTGCCAGCAGCCCCGAGTCCACGAGCGGAAATGAGCAGTTCTTC. Its translation: CASSPESTSGNEQFF.

The gene calls are TRBV2 and TRBJ2-7, with D unclear. This CDR3 is built from 12 residues. Trimming stripped 5 bases from V and 0 bases from J, with 5 bases between. The germline CDR1 and CDR2 sequences are SNHLY and FYNNEI. The CDR3 region has the DNA TGTGCCAGCAGTCCGAGCTCCTACGAGCAGTACTTC. It translates to CASSPSSYEQYF.

CDR3 sequence: CASSLDQGAKEKLFF. CDR3 in DNA: TGCGCCAGCAGCTTGGATCAGGGGGCGAAAGAAAAACTGTTTTTT. The rearrangement links TRBV5-1 to TRBJ1-4; 8 nucleotides match TRBD1. Germline loops: CDR1 SGHRS, CDR2 YFSETQ. The trim removed 0 bases at V and 8 bases at J, leaving 6 bases unmatched. This CDR3 contains 15 residues.

V is TRBV27 and J is TRBJ1-1; D uncertain. Germline values: CDR1 MNHEY, CDR2 SMNVEV (reference sequence). The CDR3 totals 16 residues. The V gene lost 8 bases and the J gene lost 0 bases, with 19 bases spanning the gap. The CDR3 nucleotides are TGTGCCAGCGGCCCGGGGTCTGGGTTCATGAACACTGAAGCTTTCTTT. Translation gives CASGPGSGFMNTEAFF.

The CDR3 region is CASSVGLSGGAENIQYF. The CDR3 DNA is TGTGCCAGCAGCGTAGGATTAAGCGGGGGGGCAGAAAACATTCAGTACTTC. The chain carries TRBV9 and TRBJ2-4; 10 bases fit TRBD2. Unmatched junction bases numbered 8, after V lost 0 bases and J lost 5 bases. Germline-derived CDR1 and CDR2 are SGDLS and YYNGEE. The CDR3 runs 17 residues. The whole variable domain, filled in from reference TRBV9 and TRBJ2-4, reads DSGVTQTPKHLITATGQRVTLRCSPRSGDLSVYWYQQSLDQGLQFLIQYYNGEERAKGNILERFSAQQFPDLHSELNLSSLELGDSALYFCASSVGLSGGAENIQYFGAGTRLSVL.

The chain carries TRBV24-1 and TRBJ2-2, with 7 bases that match TRBD2. The V segment lost 9 bases and the J segment 1 base; nucleotides outside the gene matches: 4. This CDR3 has 14 residues. Germline V lookup: CDR1 KGHDR, CDR2 SFDVKD. The CDR3 spells CATQPSGNTGELFF. The CDR3 nucleotides read TGTGCCACCCAGCCTAGCGGGAACACCGGGGAGCTGTTTTTT.

This CDR3 is CASSLEGTATNTGELFF. The CDR3 coding sequence is TGTGCCAGCAGCTTGGAAGGTACAGCAACGAACACCGGGGAGCTGTTTTTT. The rearrangement joins TRBV5-5 to TRBJ2-2; no definite D call. Trimming pared 0 bases from V and 0 bases from J, leaving 12 bases between. The CDR3 runs 17 residues. The V gene's germline CDR1 is SGHKS and CDR2 YYEKEE (reference sequence).

The CDR3 DNA is TGTGCCAGCAGTGAAGCGTCAGGCACAGATACGCAGTATTTT. The encoded protein is CASSEASGTDTQYF. This sequence joins TRBV2 and TRBJ2-3; no reliable D call. The germline V and J ends were trimmed by 0 bases and 1 base, with 5 bases remaining between them. The CDR3 is made up of 14 amino acids. Germline CDR1 and CDR2: SNHLY and FYNNEI.

The chain joins TRBV7-9 to TRBJ1-5; 7 bases line up with TRBD1. Germline V gene sequence: CDR1 SEHNR, CDR2 FQNEAQ (reference sequence). The CDR3 runs to 14 residues. V gave up 5 bases and J gave up 7 bases; unmatched junction bases: 8. The CDR3 here is CASSPGLTGQPQHF. The CDR3 coding sequence is TGTGCCAGCAGCCCAGGACTGACAGGGCAGCCCCAGCATTTT.

CDR3 in DNA: TGTGCCAGCAGTGTACAGGTGAACACTGAAGCTTTCTTT. It translates to CASSVQVNTEAFF. This chain uses TRBV6-6 with TRBJ1-1; D might be TRBD1 (5 bases). The V gene's germline CDR1 is MNHNY and CDR2 SVGAGI (reference sequence). There are 13 residues in the CDR3. V lost 5 bases, J lost 0 bases, and 7 bases lay in between.

The chain employs TRBV6-5 and TRBJ1-5, with no clear D. Trimming removed 7 bases from V and 0 bases from J, with 13 bases in between. Germline assignment: CDR1 MNHEY and CDR2 SVGAGI. The CDR3 extends over 15 amino acids. CDR3 DNA sequence: TGTGCCAGCACCTTAACGGGGTTTAGCAATCAGCCCCAGCATTTT. It codes for CASTLTGFSNQPQHF.

V gene TRBV6-4 combines with J gene TRBJ2-3; D unresolved. Trimming stripped 0 bases from V and 4 bases from J, with 14 bases between. Germline CDR1 is MRHNA and CDR2 is SNTAGT. The CDR3 consists of 16 residues. CDR3 sequence reads: CASSDSTLGTPDTQYF. CDR3 nucleotide sequence: TGTGCCAGCAGTGACTCGACTTTGGGTACCCCAGATACGCAGTATTTT.

The chain recombines TRBV27 with TRBJ2-5, with D unclear. V dropped 1 base and J dropped 5 bases, with 11 bases sitting between them. CDR3 length: 14 residues. The germline V gene has CDR1 MNHEY and CDR2 SMNVEV (reference sequence). The chain's CDR3 is CASSLWALSETQYF. The CDR3 DNA reads TGTGCCAGCAGTTTATGGGCCCTATCTGAGACCCAGTACTTC.